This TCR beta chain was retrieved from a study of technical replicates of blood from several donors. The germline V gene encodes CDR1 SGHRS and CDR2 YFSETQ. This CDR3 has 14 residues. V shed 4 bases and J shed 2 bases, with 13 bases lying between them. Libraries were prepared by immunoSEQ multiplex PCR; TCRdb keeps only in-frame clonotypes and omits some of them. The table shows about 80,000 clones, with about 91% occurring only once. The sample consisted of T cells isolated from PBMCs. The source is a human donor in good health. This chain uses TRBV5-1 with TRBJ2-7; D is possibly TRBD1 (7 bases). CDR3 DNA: TGCGCCAGCAGCAAGGACAGGAGGGCCTACGAGCAGTACTTC. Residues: CASSKDRRAYEQYF. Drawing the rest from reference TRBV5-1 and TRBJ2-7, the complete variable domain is KAGVTQTPRYLIKTRGQQVTLSCSPISGHRSVSWYQQTPGQGLQFLFEYFSETQRNKGNFPGRFSGRQFSNSRSEMNVSTLELGDSALYLCASSKDRRAYEQYFGPGTRLTVT.